Listed here is a single T cell receptor (beta chain). Its antigen is as yet unknown. The study ran its PCR with 60 Vbeta and 13 Jbeta primers. The table came from immunoSEQ multiplex PCR; TCRdb's copy has only in-frame clones and leaves some out. Altogether fewer than 120,000 clones are present, about 80% being singletons, with the ten largest covering 13%. There are 15 residues in the CDR3. Between the trimmed V and J ends, which lost 0 bases and 10 bases, there was a span of 13 bases. Looked up from germline, CDR1 is MNHEY and CDR2 is SVGAGI. The data stem from a study of cytomegalovirus exposure and HLA in healthy donors. Notes on the study in general: Differences between HLA loci emerged in a later analysis of TCR association rates, with DRB1 most and HLA-C fewest. No immune exposure information besides CMV serostatus was available.

This clonotype was sampled from a young man in good health and CMV-seropositive. This rearrangement joins TRBV6-5 to TRBJ1-6, with no clear D. The material sequenced was PBMCs. The CDR3 region is CASSYSGRRGSPLHF. CDR3 nucleotide sequence: TGTGCCAGCAGTTACTCGGGCCGGAGAGGGTCACCCCTCCACTTT.